This T cell receptor (beta chain) was sequenced for a study of Graves' ophthalmopathy and Graves' hyperthyroidism. Study results and caveats: A 13-signature model separated ophthalmopathy from stable hyperthyroidism, reaching 87.88% sensitivity and roughly 84% specificity cross-validated.

This clonotype came up many times. Its antigen is as yet unknown. The junction had 5 bases not matched to a gene; V was cut back by 4 bases and J by 1 base. The CDR3 loop spans 16 amino acids. Looked up from germline, CDR1 is MNHEY and CDR2 is SMNVEV (reference sequence). Amplification targeted the TCR beta CDR3 regions, with RNA transcripts as the source material. The first-round RT-PCR employed HTBI primers together with the Qiagen OneStep RT-PCR kit. A multiplex PCR was then performed as the second round. TCRdb passed the multiplex PCR reads through MiXCR, listing each CDR3 protein once. The table records some 380,000 distinct CDR3 sequences, about 16% of them present only once. Other autoimmune diseases, uncontrolled infections, pregnancy and lactation each led to patient exclusion. Orbital computed tomography and thyroid ultrasound, along with TRAb, serum thyroxine and clinical symptoms, underpinned diagnosis. PBMCs were density-gradient isolated from about 9.6 ml fresh blood.

The rearrangement joins TRBV27 to TRBJ1-1, with 11 bases fitting TRBD1. Specimen: peripheral blood. The receptor comes from a woman younger than 35 with stable Graves' hyperthyroidism. The DNA for the CDR3 is TGTGCCAGCAGTTGGGGACAGGGGGGAAGGAACACTGAAGCTTTCTTT. Protein: CASSWGQGGRNTEAFF.